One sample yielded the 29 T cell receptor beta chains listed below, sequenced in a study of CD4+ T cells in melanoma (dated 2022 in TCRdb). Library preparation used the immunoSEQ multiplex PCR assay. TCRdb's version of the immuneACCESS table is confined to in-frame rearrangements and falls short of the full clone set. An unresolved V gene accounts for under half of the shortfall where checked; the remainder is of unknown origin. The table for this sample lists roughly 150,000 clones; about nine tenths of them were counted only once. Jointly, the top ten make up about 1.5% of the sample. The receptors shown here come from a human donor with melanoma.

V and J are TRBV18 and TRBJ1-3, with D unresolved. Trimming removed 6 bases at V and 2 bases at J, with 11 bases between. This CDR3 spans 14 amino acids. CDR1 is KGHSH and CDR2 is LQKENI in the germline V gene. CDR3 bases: TGTGCCAGCTCCATGGGCCCCGCTGGAAACACCATATATTTT. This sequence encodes CASSMGPAGNTIYF.

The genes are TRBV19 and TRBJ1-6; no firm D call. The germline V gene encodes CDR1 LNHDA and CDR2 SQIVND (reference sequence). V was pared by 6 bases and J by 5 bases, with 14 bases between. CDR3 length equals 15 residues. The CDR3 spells CASRQTNPDNSPLHF. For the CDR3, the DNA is TGTGCCAGTAGACAGACGAATCCGGATAATTCACCCCTCCACTTT.

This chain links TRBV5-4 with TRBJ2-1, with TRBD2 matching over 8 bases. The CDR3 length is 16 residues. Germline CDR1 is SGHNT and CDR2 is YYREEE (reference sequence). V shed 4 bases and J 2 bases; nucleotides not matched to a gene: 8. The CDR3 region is CASSIPGTRTYNEQFF. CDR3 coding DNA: TGTGCCAGCAGCATACCCGGGACTAGAACCTACAATGAGCAGTTCTTC.

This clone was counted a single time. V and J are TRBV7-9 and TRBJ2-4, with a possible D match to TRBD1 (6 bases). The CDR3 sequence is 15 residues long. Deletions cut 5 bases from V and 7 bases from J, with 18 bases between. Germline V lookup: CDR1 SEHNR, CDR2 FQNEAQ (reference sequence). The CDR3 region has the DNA TGTGCCAGCAGCCGCGAACAGGGACACACGAACATTCAGTACTTC. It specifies CASSREQGHTNIQYF.

The CDR3 region has the DNA TGTGCCAGCGGGCCTCTAGGGGGCAGGGATGAGCAGTTCTTC. Translation gives CASGPLGGRDEQFF. V usage is TRBV7-3 and J usage is TRBJ2-1; 7 positions agree with TRBD1. Germline V CDR1 and CDR2: SGHTA, FQGTGA. The J segment lost 8 bases and the V segment lost 8 bases, leaving 12 bases of the junction unmatched. This CDR3 is 14 amino acids long.

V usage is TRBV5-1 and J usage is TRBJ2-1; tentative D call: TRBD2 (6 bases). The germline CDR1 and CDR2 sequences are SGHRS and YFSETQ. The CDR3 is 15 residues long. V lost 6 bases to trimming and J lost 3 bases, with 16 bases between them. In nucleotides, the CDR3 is TGCGCCAGCACCGGGGAGGATGGGCGCTACAATGAGCAGTTCTTC. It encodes CASTGEDGRYNEQFF.

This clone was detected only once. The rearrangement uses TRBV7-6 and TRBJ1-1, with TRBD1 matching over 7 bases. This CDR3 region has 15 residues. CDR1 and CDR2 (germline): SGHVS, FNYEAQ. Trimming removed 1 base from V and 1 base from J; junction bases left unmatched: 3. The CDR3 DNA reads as TGTGCCAGCAGCTTAGGGCACAGGGGGAACACTGAAGCTTTCTTT. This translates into CASSLGHRGNTEAFF. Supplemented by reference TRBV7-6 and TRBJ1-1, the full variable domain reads GAGVSQSPRYKVTKRGQDVALRCDPISGHVSLYWYRQALGQGPEFLTYFNYEAQQDKSGLPNDRFSAERPEGSISTLTIQRTEQRDSAMYRCASSLGHRGNTEAFFGQGTRLTVV.

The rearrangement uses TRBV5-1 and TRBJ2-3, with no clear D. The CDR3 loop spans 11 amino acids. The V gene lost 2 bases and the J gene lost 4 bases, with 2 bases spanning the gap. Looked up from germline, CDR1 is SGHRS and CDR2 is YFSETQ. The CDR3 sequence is CASSFADTQYF. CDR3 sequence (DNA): TGCGCCAGCAGCTTCGCAGATACGCAGTATTTT.

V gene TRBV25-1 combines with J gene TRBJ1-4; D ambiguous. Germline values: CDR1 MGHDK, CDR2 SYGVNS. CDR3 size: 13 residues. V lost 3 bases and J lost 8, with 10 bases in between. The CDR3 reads CASSERGSEKLFF. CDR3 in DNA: TGTGCCAGCAGTGAGCGGGGAAGCGAAAAACTGTTTTTT.

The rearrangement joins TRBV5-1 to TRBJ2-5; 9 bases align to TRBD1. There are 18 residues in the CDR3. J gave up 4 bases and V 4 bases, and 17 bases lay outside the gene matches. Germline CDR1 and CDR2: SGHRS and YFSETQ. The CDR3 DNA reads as TGCGCCAGCAGCCCGGGCCCCAGCGGGACAGGGAATGGAGAGACCCAGTACTTC. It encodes CASSPGPSGTGNGETQYF.

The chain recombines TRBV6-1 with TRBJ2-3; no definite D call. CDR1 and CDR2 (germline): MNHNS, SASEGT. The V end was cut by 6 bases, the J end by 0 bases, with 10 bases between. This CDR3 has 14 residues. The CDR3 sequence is CASRPTGSTDTQYF. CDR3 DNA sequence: TGTGCCAGCAGGCCTACGGGTAGCACAGATACGCAGTATTTT.

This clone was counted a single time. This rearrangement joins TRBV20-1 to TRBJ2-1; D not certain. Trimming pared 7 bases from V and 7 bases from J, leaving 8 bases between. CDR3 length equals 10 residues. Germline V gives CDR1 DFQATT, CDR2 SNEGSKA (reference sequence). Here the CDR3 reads CSGIGNEQFF. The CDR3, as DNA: TGCAGTGGGATCGGGAATGAGCAGTTCTTC.

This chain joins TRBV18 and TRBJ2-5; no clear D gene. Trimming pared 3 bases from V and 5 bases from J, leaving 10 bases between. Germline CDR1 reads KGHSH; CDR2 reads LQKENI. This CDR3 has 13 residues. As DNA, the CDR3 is TGTGCCAGCTCACCCGGCAGATCGGAGACCCAGTACTTC. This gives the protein CASSPGRSETQYF.

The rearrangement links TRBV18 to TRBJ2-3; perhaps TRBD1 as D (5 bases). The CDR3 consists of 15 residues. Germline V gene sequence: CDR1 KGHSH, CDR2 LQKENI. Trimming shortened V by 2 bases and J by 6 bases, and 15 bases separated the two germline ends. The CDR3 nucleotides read TGTGCCAGCTCACCAGACAGTACGGCCCGGGATACGCAGTATTTT. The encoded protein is CASSPDSTARDTQYF.

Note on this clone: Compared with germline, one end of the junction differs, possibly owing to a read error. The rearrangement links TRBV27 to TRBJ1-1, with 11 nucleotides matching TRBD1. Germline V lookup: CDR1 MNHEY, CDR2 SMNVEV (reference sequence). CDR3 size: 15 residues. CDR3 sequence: CASSPYRTGGGLLLF. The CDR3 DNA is TGTGCCAGCAGTCCTTACAGGACAGGGGGCGGTTTGCTTCTCTTT.

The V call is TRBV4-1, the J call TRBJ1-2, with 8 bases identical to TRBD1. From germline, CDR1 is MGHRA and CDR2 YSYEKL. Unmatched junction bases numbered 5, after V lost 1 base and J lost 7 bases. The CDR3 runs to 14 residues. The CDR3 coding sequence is TGCGCCAGCAGCCAAGTCAGGACAGGGAGTGGCTACACCTTC. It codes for CASSQVRTGSGYTF.

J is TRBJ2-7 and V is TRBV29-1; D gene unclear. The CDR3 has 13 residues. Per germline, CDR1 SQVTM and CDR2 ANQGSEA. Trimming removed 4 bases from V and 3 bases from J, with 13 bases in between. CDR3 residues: CSVGNTMIYEQYF. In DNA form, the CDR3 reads TGCAGCGTTGGGAACACCATGATCTACGAGCAGTACTTC.

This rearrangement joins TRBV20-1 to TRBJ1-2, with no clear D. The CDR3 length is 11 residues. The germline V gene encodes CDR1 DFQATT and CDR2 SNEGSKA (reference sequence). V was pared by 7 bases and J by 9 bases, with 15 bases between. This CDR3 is CSGHSPMSYTF. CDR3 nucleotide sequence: TGCAGTGGACACAGCCCTATGAGCTACACCTTC.

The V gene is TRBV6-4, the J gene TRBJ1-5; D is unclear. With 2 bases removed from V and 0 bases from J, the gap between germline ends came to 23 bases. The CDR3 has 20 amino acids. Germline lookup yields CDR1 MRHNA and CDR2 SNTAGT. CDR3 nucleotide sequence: TGTGCCAGCAGTGACGATCCCCCCGACACTGCCCCTTATAGCAATCAGCCCCAGCATTTT. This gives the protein CASSDDPPDTAPYSNQPQHF.

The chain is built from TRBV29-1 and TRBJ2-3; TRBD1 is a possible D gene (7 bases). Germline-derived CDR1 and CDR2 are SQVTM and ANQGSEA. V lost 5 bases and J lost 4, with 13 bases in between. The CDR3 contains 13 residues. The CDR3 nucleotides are TGCAGCGTTCAGGAGGGGGCGGCAGATACGCAGTATTTT. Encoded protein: CSVQEGAADTQYF.

CDR3 nucleotides: TGTGCCAGCAGCCAAGTTAGCGGGGGGAGCGGGGAGCTGTTTTTT. Translated, it gives CASSQVSGGSGELFF. The chain recombines TRBV4-2 with TRBJ2-2; 10 positions agree with TRBD2. This CDR3 is built from 15 residues. The germline V gene has CDR1 LGHNA and CDR2 YNFKEQ. V trimming: 1 base; J trimming: 7 bases; junction bases outside the gene matches: 3.

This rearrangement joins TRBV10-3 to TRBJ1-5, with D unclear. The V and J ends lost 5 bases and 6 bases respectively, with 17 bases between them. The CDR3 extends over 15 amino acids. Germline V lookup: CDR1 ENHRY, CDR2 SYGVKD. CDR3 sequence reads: CAISKETPDGQPQHF. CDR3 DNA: TGTGCCATCAGTAAAGAGACACCGGACGGTCAGCCCCAGCATTTT.

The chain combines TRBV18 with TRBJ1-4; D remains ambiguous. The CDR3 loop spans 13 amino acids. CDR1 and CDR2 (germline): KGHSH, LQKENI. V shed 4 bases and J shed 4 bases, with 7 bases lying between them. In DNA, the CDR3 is TGTGCCAGCTCACGTGAGGTTAATGAAAAACTGTTTTTT. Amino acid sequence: CASSREVNEKLFF.

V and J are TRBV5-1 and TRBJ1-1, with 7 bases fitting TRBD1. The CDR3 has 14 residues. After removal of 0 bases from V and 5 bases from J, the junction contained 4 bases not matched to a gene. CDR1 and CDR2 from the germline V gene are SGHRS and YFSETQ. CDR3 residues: CASSLGGGSTEAFF. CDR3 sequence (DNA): TGCGCCAGCAGCTTGGGAGGGGGCTCGACTGAAGCTTTCTTT. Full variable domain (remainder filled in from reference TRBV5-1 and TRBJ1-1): KAGVTQTPRYLIKTRGQQVTLSCSPISGHRSVSWYQQTPGQGLQFLFEYFSETQRNKGNFPGRFSGRQFSNSRSEMNVSTLELGDSALYLCASSLGGGSTEAFFGQGTRLTVV.

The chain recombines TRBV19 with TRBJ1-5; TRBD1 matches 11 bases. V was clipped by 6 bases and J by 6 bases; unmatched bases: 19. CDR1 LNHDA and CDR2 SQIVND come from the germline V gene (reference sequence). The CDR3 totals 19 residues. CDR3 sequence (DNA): TGTGCCAGTAGAAACTTGGCAAGTGGGACAGGGGGAGGAGGTCAGCCCCAGCATTTT. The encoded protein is CASRNLASGTGGGGQPQHF.

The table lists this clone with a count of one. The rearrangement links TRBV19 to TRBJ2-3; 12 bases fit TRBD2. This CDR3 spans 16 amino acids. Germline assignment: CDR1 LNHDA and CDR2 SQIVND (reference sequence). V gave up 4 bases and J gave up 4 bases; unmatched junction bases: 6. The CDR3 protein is CASSKTSGGTADTQYF. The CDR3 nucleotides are TGTGCCAGTAGTAAGACTAGCGGGGGCACCGCAGATACGCAGTATTTT. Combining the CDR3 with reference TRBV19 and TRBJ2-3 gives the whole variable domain DGGITQSPKYLFRKEGQNVTLSCEQNLNHDAMYWYRQDPGQGLRLIYYSQIVNDFQKGDIAEGYSVSREKKESFPLTVTSAQKNPTAFYLCASSKTSGGTADTQYFGPGTRLTVL.

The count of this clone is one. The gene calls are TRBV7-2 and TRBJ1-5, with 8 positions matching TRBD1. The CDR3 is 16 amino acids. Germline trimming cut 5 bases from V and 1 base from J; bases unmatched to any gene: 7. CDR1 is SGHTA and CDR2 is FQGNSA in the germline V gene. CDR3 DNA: TGTGCCAGCAGCCAGCAGGGGGCCGGGAGCAATCAGCCCCAGCATTTT. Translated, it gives CASSQQGAGSNQPQHF.

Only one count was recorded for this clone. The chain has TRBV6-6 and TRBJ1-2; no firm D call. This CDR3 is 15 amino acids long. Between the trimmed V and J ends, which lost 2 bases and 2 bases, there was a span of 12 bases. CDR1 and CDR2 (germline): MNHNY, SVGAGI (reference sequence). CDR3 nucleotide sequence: TGTGCCAGCAGTTACCCCCCGGACGGAAACTATGGCTACACCTTC. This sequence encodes CASSYPPDGNYGYTF.

The CDR3 DNA follows: TGTGCCAGCAGCTTAGAGGGTTGGCGGGGGGACTCCGGGGAGCAGTTCTTC. Translated, it gives CASSLEGWRGDSGEQFF. This chain links TRBV7-6 with TRBJ2-1, with 8 bases fitting TRBD2. CDR1 SGHVS and CDR2 FNYEAQ come from the germline V gene. Trimming at V came to 1 base and at J to 10 bases, leaving 15 bases not matched to a gene. This CDR3 contains 17 residues.